Described below is a single T cell receptor beta chain sequence and its context. Its specificity is unknown. Germline CDR1 MGHRA, CDR2 YSYEKL. The V and J ends lost 0 bases and 9 bases respectively, with 12 bases between them. The CDR3 spans 14 residues. Per the original methods: Clinicopathological groups supplied CDR3 differences that were used to build a distant-metastasis classifier for papillary thyroid cancer. Via MiXCR, TCRdb re-called the PCR reads. TCRdb, not the authors, supplied the V and J calls. Here the sample spans several thousand clones, about 25% being singletons. Not a single patient had been given any form of treatment at any point before undergoing thyroid surgery. This sample is part of a study of metastatic and nonmetastatic thyroid tumors. About the research overall: Patients with malignant and benign thyroid disease provided blood and tumor or nodule tissue, whose repertoires were compared. Study-level points and caveats: In both blood and tumor samples, TCR beta diversity was reported significantly higher for malignant than benign nodules.

The gene calls are TRBV4-1 and TRBJ1-5; TRBD1 is a possible D gene (5 bases). Sequences were obtained from adjacent normal tissue. The sequence came from a male donor with papillary thyroid cancer or a benign thyroid nodule (not recorded which). Some clones in this sample may be carry-over from other donors' samples. The CDR3 nucleotides are TGCGCCAGCAGCCAAGAAGAGGGGCCAGGGCCCCAGCATTTT. Encoded protein: CASSQEEGPGPQHF.